These 28 T cell receptor beta chains came from one sample sequenced in a study of T cell responses to AZD1222 COVID-19 vaccine. Sequencing used immunoSEQ multiplex PCR; TCRdb keeps in-frame clones, though not all of them. Counted here are about 100,000 clones, approximately 84% occurring once; the ten biggest clones make up approximately 15%. Sequencing was performed on peripheral blood, taken on day 0 of AZD1222 vaccination. The origin of the receptors is an adult in good health.

The CDR3 bases are TGTGCCACCAGTGATTTGCCGGCAGGGGGGACCTACAATGAGCAGTTCTTC. Encoded protein: CATSDLPAGGTYNEQFF. This chain links TRBV24-1 with TRBJ2-1, with D possibly being TRBD1 (7 bases). This CDR3 region has 17 residues. Germline V lookup: CDR1 KGHDR, CDR2 SFDVKD. With 0 bases removed from V and 2 bases from J, the gap between germline ends came to 13 bases.

The chain is built from TRBV11-2 and TRBJ1-1; no clear D. V was trimmed by 0 bases and J by 6 bases, leaving 5 bases between them. CDR3 length: 12 residues. Germline CDR1 reads SGHAT; CDR2 reads FQNNGV. Written as DNA, the CDR3 is TGTGCCAGCAGCTTAGAGAGCGCTGAAGCTTTCTTT. Its translation: CASSLESAEAFF.

To note about this clone: This could be a read error, since a much larger clone is one nucleotide away. CDR3 DNA sequence: TGTGCCAGCAGCTTTAGGAACACTGAAGCTTTCTTT. As protein: CASSFRNTEAFF. The rearrangement uses TRBV7-2 and TRBJ1-1; D gene ambiguous. Deletions cut 3 bases from V and 1 base from J, with 3 bases between. This CDR3 spans 12 amino acids. Per germline, CDR1 SGHTA and CDR2 FQGNSA.

Only one count was recorded for this clone. DNA of the CDR3: TGTGCCAGTAGCACCATAGGGACGCCTGGAAATGAGCAGTTCTTC. This translates into CASSTIGTPGNEQFF. The J gene is TRBJ2-1, the V gene TRBV19, with D perhaps given as TRBD1 or TRBD2 (5 bases each). Trimming stripped 6 bases from V and 7 bases from J, with 19 bases between. This CDR3 has 15 amino acids. CDR1 is LNHDA, CDR2 SQIVND, per germline (reference sequence).

The chain carries TRBV11-2 and TRBJ2-3; D gene unclear. V was pared by 3 bases and J by 6 bases, with 10 bases between. CDR1 and CDR2 from the germline V gene are SGHAT and FQNNGV. The CDR3 is 13 residues long. The CDR3 reads CASSFTELDTQYF. In nucleotides, the CDR3 is TGTGCCAGCAGCTTTACGGAGCTGGATACGCAGTATTTT.

The CDR3 region is CASSEFPGSNQPQHF. In DNA form, the CDR3 reads TGTGCCAGCAGTGAATTCCCCGGGAGCAATCAGCCCCAGCATTTT. The chain uses TRBV6-4 and TRBJ1-5; no firm D call. The CDR3 contains 15 residues. Between the trimmed V and J ends, which lost 3 bases and 1 base, there was a span of 10 bases. From germline, CDR1 is MRHNA and CDR2 SNTAGT.

A remark on this clone: Other DNA sequences within the sample encode an identical CDR3. This chain uses TRBV7-9 with TRBJ2-7, with unresolved D. The CDR3 contains 11 residues. Between the trimmed V and J ends, which lost 1 base and 4 bases, there was a span of 2 bases. Germline-derived CDR1 and CDR2 are SEHNR and FQNEAQ (reference sequence). CDR3 loop: CASSLEYEQYF. CDR3 DNA sequence: TGTGCCAGCAGCTTAGAGTACGAGCAGTACTTC.

This clone was seen just once. The rearrangement joins TRBV5-6 to TRBJ1-6; no clear D. This CDR3 comprises 17 residues. CDR1 and CDR2 from the germline V gene are SGHDT and YYEEEE. The V gene lost 3 bases and the J gene lost 7 bases, with 20 bases spanning the gap. The CDR3 DNA reads TGTGCCAGCAGCTCGACCGGACGGAACTTGGGAAATTCACCCCTCCACTTT. It translates to CASSSTGRNLGNSPLHF.

V and J are TRBV19 and TRBJ2-7, with 7 bases matching TRBD1. J gave up 5 bases and V 6 bases, and 10 bases lay outside the gene matches. CDR1 LNHDA and CDR2 SQIVND come from the germline V gene (reference sequence). The CDR3 extends over 14 amino acids. CDR3 sequence (DNA): TGTGCCAGTAGACTAACAGGGGTATCTGACGAGCAGTACTTC. Translation: CASRLTGVSDEQYF.

This clone is a singleton in its sample. This chain uses TRBV7-6 with TRBJ2-1; D perhaps matches TRBD2 (6 bases). V gave up 4 bases and J gave up 5 bases, with 27 bases separating them. This CDR3 spans 19 amino acids. CDR1 and CDR2 (germline): SGHVS, FNYEAQ. The CDR3 DNA follows: TGTGCCAGCAGCTCGATGACGGCCCCGGGACTCTATATGAACAATGAGCAGTTCTTC. Translated: CASSSMTAPGLYMNNEQFF. The entire variable domain, with the rest obtained from reference TRBV7-6 and TRBJ2-1, is as follows: GAGVSQSPRYKVTKRGQDVALRCDPISGHVSLYWYRQALGQGPEFLTYFNYEAQQDKSGLPNDRFSAERPEGSISTLTIQRTEQRDSAMYRCASSSMTAPGLYMNNEQFFGPGTRLTVL.

The chain joins TRBV5-1 to TRBJ1-2, with 7 bases lining up with TRBD1. This CDR3 is built from 17 residues. The germline V gene encodes CDR1 SGHRS and CDR2 YFSETQ. The V gene end was trimmed by 0 bases and the J gene end by 5 bases; junction bases not matched to a gene: 13. The CDR3 nucleotides are TGCGCCAGCAGCTTGGATAACAGGGGAGGGAATCGGTATGGCTACACCTTC. Encoded protein: CASSLDNRGGNRYGYTF.

This chain joins TRBV5-1 and TRBJ2-7, with 10 bases identical to TRBD1. Germline V gene data show CDR1 as SGHRS and CDR2 as YFSETQ. This CDR3 is built from 12 residues. With V trimmed by 3 bases and J by 6 bases, 0 bases remained unmatched. The CDR3 region is CASSWTGGEQYF. DNA for the CDR3: TGCGCCAGCAGCTGGACAGGGGGCGAGCAGTACTTC.

A single count supports this clone. The J gene is TRBJ1-2, the V gene TRBV12-3 or TRBV12-4; D gene uncertain. This CDR3 has 13 amino acids. V was shortened by 3 bases and J by 8 bases, with 13 bases between the two germline ends. CDR3 in DNA: TGTGCCAGCAGTTTGTTCCCGAACTCGGGCTACACCTTC. It encodes CASSLFPNSGYTF.

This chain connects TRBV7-9 to TRBJ2-1; D ambiguous. CDR1 and CDR2 (germline): SEHNR, FQNEAQ (reference sequence). V lost 5 bases and J 6 bases, leaving 11 bases between the germline ends. This CDR3 is built from 13 residues. This chain's CDR3 is CASSADSGNEQFF. DNA of the CDR3: TGTGCCAGCAGCGCAGACTCGGGCAATGAGCAGTTCTTC.

The chain is built from TRBV9 and TRBJ2-1; 10 bases match TRBD2. J was trimmed by 3 bases and V by 5 bases; bases with no gene match: 5. Germline assignment: CDR1 SGDLS and CDR2 YYNGEE. The length of the CDR3 is 15 residues. The CDR3 sequence is CASSLLAGVYNEQFF. In DNA form, the CDR3 reads TGTGCCAGCAGTCTCCTAGCGGGAGTCTACAATGAGCAGTTCTTC. Based on the CDR3 plus reference TRBV9 and TRBJ2-1, the full variable domain is DSGVTQTPKHLITATGQRVTLRCSPRSGDLSVYWYQQSLDQGLQFLIQYYNGEERAKGNILERFSAQQFPDLHSELNLSSLELGDSALYFCASSLLAGVYNEQFFGPGTRLTVL.

This clone was counted only a few times. The chain joins TRBV9 to TRBJ1-4; TRBD1 is a possible D gene (5 bases). Looked up from germline, CDR1 is SGDLS and CDR2 is YYNGEE. CDR3 size: 16 residues. V was trimmed by 0 bases and J by 0 bases, leaving 9 bases between them. The CDR3 protein is CASSVGFRATNEKLFF. Here the CDR3 DNA reads TGTGCCAGCAGCGTAGGTTTCAGGGCAACTAATGAAAAACTGTTTTTT.

V is TRBV11-3 and J is TRBJ1-5, with D uncertain. Trimming stripped 2 bases from V and 3 bases from J, with 14 bases between. Germline V gene data show CDR1 as SGHNT and CDR2 as YENEEA. The CDR3 is 16 amino acids. This chain's CDR3 is CASSLYPGEDNQPQHF. In nucleotides, the CDR3 is TGTGCCAGCAGCTTATACCCGGGTGAGGACAATCAGCCCCAGCATTTT.

V and J are TRBV7-8 and TRBJ1-2, with a possible D match to TRBD1 (5 bases). The CDR3 spans 14 residues. Trimming removed 1 base from V and 2 bases from J, with 8 bases in between. Germline V gene data show CDR1 as SGHVS and CDR2 as FQNEAQ. CDR3 coding DNA: TGTGCCAGCAGCTTAGAGGCAGGGAACTATGGCTACACCTTC. The encoded protein is CASSLEAGNYGYTF.

This clone has only one observation. Here the CDR3 reads CAISGKREGGYNEQFF. CDR3 coding DNA: TGTGCCATCAGCGGGAAACGGGAGGGCGGCTACAATGAGCAGTTCTTC. This chain uses TRBV10-3 with TRBJ2-1; 8 bases fit TRBD2. V was clipped by 6 bases and J by 3 bases; unmatched bases: 10. CDR1 and CDR2 from the germline V gene are ENHRY and SYGVKD. This CDR3 contains 16 residues.

This sequence joins TRBV27 and TRBJ2-7; possibly TRBD1 for D (5 bases). V gave up 6 bases and J gave up 5 bases, with 17 bases separating them. The germline gives CDR1 MNHEY, CDR2 SMNVEV (reference sequence). The CDR3 has 14 amino acids. The DNA of the CDR3 is TGTGCCAGCAGCTCAATGGGGTTAGGGGACGAGCAGTACTTC. Residues: CASSSMGLGDEQYF.

The chain combines TRBV9 with TRBJ2-4, with 10 positions matching TRBD1. The length of the CDR3 is 16 residues. The junction had 10 bases not matched to a gene; V was cut back by 3 bases and J by 7 bases. Germline lookup yields CDR1 SGDLS and CDR2 YYNGEE. The CDR3 loop reads CASSGRQGAMGNIQYF. The DNA for the CDR3 is TGTGCCAGCAGCGGAAGACAGGGGGCTATGGGTAACATTCAGTACTTC.

This clone was detected only a few times. V and J are TRBV11-3 and TRBJ2-3, with D hard to call. Deletions cut 8 bases from V and 8 bases from J, with 8 bases between. Germline values: CDR1 SGHNT, CDR2 YENEEA. The CDR3 covers 10 residues. As DNA, the CDR3 is TGTGCCAGCCCTAAACCTACGCAGTATTTT. It translates to CASPKPTQYF.

The genes are TRBV2 and TRBJ1-2; D gene uncertain. CDR1 is SNHLY, CDR2 FYNNEI, per germline. The CDR3 has 14 amino acids. Trimming removed 8 bases at V and 7 bases at J, with 20 bases between. The CDR3 region has the DNA TGTGCCAGCTGCTTAATCCCTGAGGGAAGTGGCTACACCTTC. It is translated as CASCLIPEGSGYTF. Based on the CDR3 plus reference TRBV2 and TRBJ1-2, the full variable domain is EPEVTQTPSHQVTQMGQEVILRCVPISNHLYFYWYRQILGQKVEFLVSFYNNEISEKSEIFDDQFSVERPDGSNFTLKIRSTKLEDSAMYFCASCLIPEGSGYTFGSGTRLTVV.

The gene calls are TRBV12-3 or TRBV12-4 and TRBJ1-6; possible D gene TRBD1, 6 bases. The CDR3 extends over 13 amino acids. V dropped 9 bases and J dropped 13 bases, with 19 bases sitting between them. The chain's CDR3 is CASSTRRGTPLHF. The CDR3 DNA follows: TGTGCCAGTTCGACTAGGAGGGGGACCCCCCTCCACTTT.

This clone was seen just once. The CDR3 DNA reads TGTGCCAGCAGTTACCCAACGAGCGGGAGGGTGGCAGATACGCAGTATTTT. Protein: CASSYPTSGRVADTQYF. V gene TRBV7-2 combines with J gene TRBJ2-3; 10 bases match TRBD2. Germline V gene lookup returns CDR1 SGHTA and CDR2 FQGNSA. The CDR3 runs 17 residues. V was pared by 6 bases and J by 4 bases, with 13 bases of the junction left unmatched.

Written as DNA, the CDR3 is TGTGCCAGCAAATTGGTGGAGGGGCCCTCACCCCTCCACTTT. It specifies CASKLVEGPSPLHF. V usage is TRBV6-5 and J usage is TRBJ1-6; a possible D gene is TRBD1 (5 bases). Germline CDR1 is MNHEY and CDR2 is SVGAGI. The CDR3 has 14 amino acids. V dropped 7 bases and J dropped 10 bases, with 17 bases sitting between them.

The V gene is TRBV5-1, the J gene TRBJ1-2; D is perhaps TRBD1 (6 bases). Germline loops: CDR1 SGHRS, CDR2 YFSETQ. CDR3 length: 15 residues. V was cut by 5 bases and J by 4 bases, with 18 bases left in between. The CDR3 DNA reads TGCGCCAGCAGGCCGACAGGTCAGCCCCTCTATGGCTACACCTTC. Its protein product is CASRPTGQPLYGYTF.

The chain recombines TRBV30 with TRBJ1-3; perhaps TRBD1 as D (5 bases). Per germline, CDR1 GTSNPN and CDR2 SVGIG (reference sequence). The CDR3 has 20 residues. V dropped 2 bases and J dropped 4 bases, with 30 bases sitting between them. CDR3 nucleotide sequence: TGTGCCTGGAGTTTACGTACCCTTCTCCGACTTCGGGGCCCCGGAAACACCATATATTTT. Translating it yields CAWSLRTLLRLRGPGNTIYF. The full variable domain, with the rest looked up from reference TRBV30 and TRBJ1-3, is SQTIHQWPATLVQPVGSPLSLECTVEGTSNPNLYWYRQAAGRGLQLLFYSVGIGQISSEVPQNLSASRPQDRQFILSSKKLLLSDSGFYLCAWSLRTLLRLRGPGNTIYFGEGSWLTVV.